What follows is one T cell receptor (beta chain) and its context. What it binds is unknown. TCRdb reprocessed the 5' RACE reads with MiXCR, giving one entry per CDR3 protein. Found here are under 450,000 distinct CDR3 sequences, less than 25% of them singletons; the top ten hold roughly 13%. This entry belongs to a study of T-cell memory formation after mild COVID-19. The study's findings and limits: CM and EM subsets held most contracting CD4+ clones; EMRA held CD8+ ones.

The CDR3 sequence is 13 residues long. In germline, CDR1 is SGDLS, CDR2 YYNGEE. Trimming left V 3 bases short and J 7 bases short, with 13 bases between. This chain links TRBV9 with TRBJ1-2; D ambiguous. Sequencing was carried out using PBMCs or a T cell subset sorted from them (not recorded which). This TCR came from an adult woman who had mild COVID-19 (a few samples of this study predate the infection). Cell type and time point are not known. The CDR3 DNA reads as TGTGCCAGCAGCGGGCACGGATGGGGTGGCTACACCTTC. It codes for CASSGHGWGGYTF.